This TCR beta chain originates from a study of lymphopenia after photon versus proton radiotherapy. This clone occurred once. This CDR3 is built from 14 residues. V lost 0 bases to trimming and J lost 2 bases, with 10 bases between them. Germline CDR1 and CDR2: GTSNPN and SVGIG (reference sequence). Profiling relied on immunoSEQ multiplex PCR, and the TCRdb table lists in-frame clones only, not all of them. The sample includes some 64,000 clones, about nine tenths of them seen just once. The clonotype was recovered from a man older than 75 with esophageal cancer. The specimen comprised peripheral blood, sampled from a patient treated with proton-based radiotherapy. The V and J genes are TRBV30 and TRBJ1-2, with unresolved D. CDR3 residues: CAWSVGPVNYGYTF. CDR3 nucleotide sequence: TGTGCCTGGAGTGTAGGTCCAGTCAACTATGGCTACACCTTC.